This T cell receptor beta chain was captured by sequencing in a study of blood T cell repertoires in COVID-19. Clones were sequenced by immunoSEQ multiplex PCR, and TCRdb holds only the in-frame ones, with some missing. The data contain about 190,000 clones, approximately 90% of them singletons. Trimming pared 5 bases from V and 3 bases from J, leaving 5 bases between. Germline loops: CDR1 LGHDT, CDR2 YNNKEL (reference sequence). The CDR3 totals 12 residues. Sequenced input: peripheral blood. V and J are TRBV3-1 (or the pseudogene TRBV3-2) and TRBJ2-1; D gene ambiguous. This sequence was found in a man aged 25-40 years with acute or convalescent COVID-19. DNA of the CDR3: TGTGCCAGCAGCGTCCGCTACAATGAGCAGTTCTTC. Translating it yields CASSVRYNEQFF.